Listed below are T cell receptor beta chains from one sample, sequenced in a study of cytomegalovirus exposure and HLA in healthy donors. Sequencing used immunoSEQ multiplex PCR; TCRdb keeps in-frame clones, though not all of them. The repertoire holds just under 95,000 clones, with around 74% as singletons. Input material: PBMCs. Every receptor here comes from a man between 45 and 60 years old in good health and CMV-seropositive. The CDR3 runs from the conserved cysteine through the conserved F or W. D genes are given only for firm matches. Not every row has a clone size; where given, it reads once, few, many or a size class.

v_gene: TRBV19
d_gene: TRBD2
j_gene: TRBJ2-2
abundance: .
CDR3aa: CASSQNSGGTGELFF
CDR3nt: TGTGCCAGTAGTCAAAATAGCGGGGGGACCGGGGAGCTGTTTTTT

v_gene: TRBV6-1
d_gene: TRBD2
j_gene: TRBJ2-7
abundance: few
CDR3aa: CASSGLAGGSYEQYF
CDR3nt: TGTGCCAGCAGTGGACTAGCGGGGGGCTCCTACGAGCAGTACTTC

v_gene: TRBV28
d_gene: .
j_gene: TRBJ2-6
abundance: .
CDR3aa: CASSFRSGANVLTF
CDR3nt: TGTGCCAGCAGTTTCAGATCTGGGGCCAACGTCCTGACTTTC

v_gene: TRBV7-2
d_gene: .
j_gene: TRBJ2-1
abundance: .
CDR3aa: CASSLGRTANEQFF
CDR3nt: TGTGCCAGCAGCTTAGGTAGGACAGCCAATGAGCAGTTCTTC

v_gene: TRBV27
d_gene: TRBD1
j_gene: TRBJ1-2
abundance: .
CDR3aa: CARNGQDRSYGYTF
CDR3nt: TGTGCCAGGAATGGACAGGATCGGAGCTATGGCTACACCTTC

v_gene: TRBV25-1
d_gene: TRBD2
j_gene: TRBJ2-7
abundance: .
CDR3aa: CASSGLGGGKGYEQYF
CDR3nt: TGTGCCAGCAGTGGACTCGGGGGAGGGAAAGGCTACGAGCAGTACTTC

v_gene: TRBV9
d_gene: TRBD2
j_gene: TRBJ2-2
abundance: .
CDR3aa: CASSGGRGGSNTGELFF
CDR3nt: TGTGCCAGCAGCGGGGGTCGCGGGGGGTCGAACACCGGGGAGCTGTTTTTT

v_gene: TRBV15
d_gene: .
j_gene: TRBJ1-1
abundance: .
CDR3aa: CATSRETREVDPLDTEAFF
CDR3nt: TGTGCCACCAGCAGAGAAACCAGGGAGGTGGACCCCTTGGACACTGAAGCTTTCTTT

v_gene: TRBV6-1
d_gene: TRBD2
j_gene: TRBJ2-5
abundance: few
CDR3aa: CASRSGGQETQYF
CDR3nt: TGTGCCAGCAGATCGGGGGGGCAAGAGACCCAGTACTTC

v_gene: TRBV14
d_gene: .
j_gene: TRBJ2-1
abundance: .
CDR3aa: CASSQGVSAGNEQFF
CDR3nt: TGTGCCAGCAGCCAAGGGGTCAGCGCTGGCAATGAGCAGTTCTTC

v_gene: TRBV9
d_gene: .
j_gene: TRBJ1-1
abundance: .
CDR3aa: CASSLGQNTEAFF
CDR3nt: TGTGCCAGCAGCTTGGGACAGAACACTGAAGCTTTCTTT

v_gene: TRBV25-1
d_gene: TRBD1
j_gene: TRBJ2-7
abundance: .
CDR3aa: CASSESSGTGFYEQYF
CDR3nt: TGTGCCAGCAGTGAATCGTCGGGGACAGGTTTCTACGAGCAGTACTTC

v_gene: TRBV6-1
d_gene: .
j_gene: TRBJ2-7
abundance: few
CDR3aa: CASSDRQTYEQYF
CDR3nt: TGTGCCAGCAGTGATCGACAAACCTACGAGCAGTACTTC

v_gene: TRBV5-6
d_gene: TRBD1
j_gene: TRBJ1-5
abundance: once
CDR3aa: CASSFGQGWSNQPQHF
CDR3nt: TGTGCCAGCAGCTTCGGACAGGGATGGAGCAATCAGCCCCAGCATTTT

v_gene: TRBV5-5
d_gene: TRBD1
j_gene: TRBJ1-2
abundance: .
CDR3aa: CASSETFFRTTGGSNYGYTF
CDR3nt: TGTGCCAGCAGCGAGACTTTCTTCCGGACGACAGGGGGTTCTAACTATGGCTACACCTTC

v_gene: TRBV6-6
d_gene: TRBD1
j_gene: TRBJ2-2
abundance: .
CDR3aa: CASSPRTGDTGELFF
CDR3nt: TGTGCCAGCAGTCCCCGGACAGGAGACACCGGGGAGCTGTTTTTT

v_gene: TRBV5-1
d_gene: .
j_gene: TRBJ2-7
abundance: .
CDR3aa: CASSLEAASLYEQYF
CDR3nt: TGCGCCAGCAGCTTGGAGGCGGCATCTCTTTACGAGCAGTACTTC

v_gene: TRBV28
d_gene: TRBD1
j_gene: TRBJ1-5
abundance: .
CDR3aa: CASSLSGTGNQPQHF
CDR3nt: TGTGCCAGCAGTCTATCCGGGACAGGTAATCAGCCCCAGCATTTT

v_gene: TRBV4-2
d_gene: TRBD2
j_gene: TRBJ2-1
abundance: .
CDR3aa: CASSHQAGDYNEQFF
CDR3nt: TGTGCCAGCAGCCATCAAGCGGGGGACTACAATGAGCAGTTCTTC

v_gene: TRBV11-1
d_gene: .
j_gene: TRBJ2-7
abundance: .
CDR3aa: CASSHSRALGTQYEQYF
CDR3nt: TGTGCCAGCAGCCATTCACGGGCCTTGGGGACACAGTACGAGCAGTACTTC

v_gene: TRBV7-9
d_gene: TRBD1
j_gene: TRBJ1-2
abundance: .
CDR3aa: CASSRDSSNYGYPF
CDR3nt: TGTGCCAGCAGCCGGGACAGTTCTAACTATGGCTACCCCTTC

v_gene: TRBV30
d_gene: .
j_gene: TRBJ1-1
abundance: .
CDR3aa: CAWSSGVNTEAFF
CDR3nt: TGTGCCTGGAGCTCAGGGGTGAACACTGAAGCTTTCTTT

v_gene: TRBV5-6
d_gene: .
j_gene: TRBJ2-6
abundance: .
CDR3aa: CASSQSGANVLTF
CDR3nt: TGTGCCAGCAGCCAGTCTGGGGCCAACGTCCTGACTTTC

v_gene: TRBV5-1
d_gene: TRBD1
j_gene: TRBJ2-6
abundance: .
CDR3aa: CASSFPGGNSGANVLTF
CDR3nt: TGCGCCAGCAGCTTCCCAGGGGGCAACTCTGGGGCCAACGTCCTGACTTTC

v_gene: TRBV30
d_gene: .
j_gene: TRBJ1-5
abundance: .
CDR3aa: CAWSVLGGTQPQHF
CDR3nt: TGTGCCTGGAGTGTATTGGGGGGGACTCAGCCCCAGCATTTT

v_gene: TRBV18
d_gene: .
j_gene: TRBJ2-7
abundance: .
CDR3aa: CASSPRASYEQYF
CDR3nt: TGTGCCAGCTCACCACGGGCCTCCTACGAGCAGTACTTC

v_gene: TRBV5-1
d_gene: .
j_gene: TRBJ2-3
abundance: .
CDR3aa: CASSLGQVTDTQYF
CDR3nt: TGCGCCAGCAGCTTGGGCCAGGTCACAGATACGCAGTATTTT

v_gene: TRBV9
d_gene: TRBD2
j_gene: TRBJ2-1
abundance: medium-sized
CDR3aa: CASSAAGTSNTDEQFF
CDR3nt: TGTGCCAGCAGCGCAGCCGGGACTAGCAATACGGATGAGCAGTTCTTC

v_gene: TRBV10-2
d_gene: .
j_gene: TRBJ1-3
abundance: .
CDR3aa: CASSEDPGRVAGNTIYF
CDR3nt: TGCGCCAGCAGTGAAGATCCGGGGAGGGTAGCGGGAAACACCATATATTTT

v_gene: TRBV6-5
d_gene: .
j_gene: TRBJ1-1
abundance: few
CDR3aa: CASSSLGGGTEAFF
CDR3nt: TGTGCCAGCAGTTCGCTGGGAGGGGGCACTGAAGCTTTCTTT

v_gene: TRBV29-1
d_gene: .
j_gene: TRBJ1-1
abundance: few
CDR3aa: CSVLGEGSNTEAFF
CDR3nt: TGCAGCGTGCTGGGGGAGGGGAGCAACACTGAAGCTTTCTTT

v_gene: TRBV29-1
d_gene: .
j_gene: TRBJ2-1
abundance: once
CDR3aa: CSVSSGVNYNEQFF
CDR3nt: TGCAGCGTCTCATCGGGGGTGAATTACAATGAGCAGTTCTTC

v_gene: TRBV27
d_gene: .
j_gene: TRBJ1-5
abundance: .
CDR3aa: CASRRDVGNQPQNF
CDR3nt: TGTGCCAGCAGGAGGGATGTAGGCAATCAGCCCCAGAATTTT

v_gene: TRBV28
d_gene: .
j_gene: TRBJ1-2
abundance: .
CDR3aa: CASSLGGALSMGYTF
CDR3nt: TGTGCCAGCAGTTTAGGGGGGGCCCTCTCTATGGGCTACACCTTC

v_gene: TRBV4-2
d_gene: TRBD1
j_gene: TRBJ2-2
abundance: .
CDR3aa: CASSTRTGKGTGGELFF
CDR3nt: TGTGCCAGCAGCACCCGGACAGGGAAGGGGACCGGCGGGGAGCTGTTTTTT

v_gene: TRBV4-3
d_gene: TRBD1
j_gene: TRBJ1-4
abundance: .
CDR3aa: CASSPGQGPLNEKLFF
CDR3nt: TGCGCCAGCAGCCCGGGACAGGGCCCGCTTAATGAAAAACTGTTTTTT

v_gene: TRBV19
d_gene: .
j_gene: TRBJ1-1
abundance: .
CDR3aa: CASSIIGGEAFF
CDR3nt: TGTGCCAGTAGTATCATTGGAGGTGAAGCTTTCTTT

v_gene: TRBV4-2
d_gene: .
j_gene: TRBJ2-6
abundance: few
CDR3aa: CASSQQGNGANVLTF
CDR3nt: TGTGCCAGCAGCCAGCAGGGTAATGGGGCCAACGTCCTGACTTTC

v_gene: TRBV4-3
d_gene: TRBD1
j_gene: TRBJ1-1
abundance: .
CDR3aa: CASSPGQALTEAFF
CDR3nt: TGCGCCAGCAGCCCCGGACAGGCTTTGACTGAAGCTTTCTTT

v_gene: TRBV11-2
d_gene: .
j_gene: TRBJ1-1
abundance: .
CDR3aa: CASSLASLYTEAFF
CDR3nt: TGTGCCAGCAGCTTAGCCTCACTGTACACTGAAGCTTTCTTT

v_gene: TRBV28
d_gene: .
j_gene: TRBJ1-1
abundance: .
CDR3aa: CASSLFLTEEAFF
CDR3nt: TGTGCCAGCAGTTTATTCTTGACAGAGGAAGCTTTCTTT

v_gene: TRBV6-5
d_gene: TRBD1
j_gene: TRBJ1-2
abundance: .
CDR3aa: CASRETGLSGYTF
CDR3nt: TGTGCCAGCAGGGAGACAGGGCTCAGTGGCTACACCTTC

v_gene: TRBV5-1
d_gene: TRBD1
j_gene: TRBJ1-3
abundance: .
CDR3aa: CASSYDRDGNTIYF
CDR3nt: TGCGCCAGCAGCTACGACAGGGACGGAAACACCATATATTTT

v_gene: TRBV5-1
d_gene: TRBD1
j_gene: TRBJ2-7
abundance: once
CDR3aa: CASSSGQAYSYEQYF
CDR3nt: TGCGCCAGCAGCTCAGGACAGGCTTACTCCTACGAGCAGTACTTC

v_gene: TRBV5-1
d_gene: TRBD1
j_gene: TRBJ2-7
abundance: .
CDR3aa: CASSLGSGQGRYEQYF
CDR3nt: TGCGCCAGCAGCTTGGGGTCTGGACAGGGACGGTACGAGCAGTACTTC

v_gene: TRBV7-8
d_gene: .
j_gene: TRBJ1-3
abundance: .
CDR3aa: CASSPNRVSGNTIYF
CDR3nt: TGTGCCAGCAGCCCAAACAGGGTCTCTGGAAACACCATATATTTT